Below are 22 T cell receptor beta chains sequenced from a single sample in a study of beta chain features in type 1 diabetes (dated by TCRdb to the late 2010s). The investigation overall reported the following: In all four CD4+ subsets, TCRB CDR3 length was moderately but significantly shorter in type 1 diabetes patients.

Receptors were amplified or captured by the immunoSEQ multiplex PCR assay. The entire amount of isolated RNA was reverse transcribed using the High Capacity cDNA Reverse Transcription Kit, so the sequenced TCRB transcripts were expressed ones. Imported from immuneACCESS, the table was reduced by TCRdb to in-frame sequences with V and J called. These copies leave out some clones; in studies compared against another copy, an unresolved V gene accounts for under half, and the cause of the remainder is not known. The sample table holds around 160,000 clones, of which roughly 8% were seen once. The top ten clonotypes cover approximately 0.54% of the sample. No antigen has been assigned to these receptors. The sample was central memory CD4+ T cells from blood. The receptors derive from a woman between 18 and 29 years old with type 1 diabetes.

This clone was detected only a few times. The chain joins TRBV4-1 to TRBJ2-2; D may be TRBD1 (6 bases). Per the germline V gene, CDR1 is MGHRA and CDR2 is YSYEKL. The CDR3 runs 15 residues. V was cut by 2 bases and J by 2 bases, with 9 bases left in between. The CDR3: CASSQSGTNTGELFF. CDR3 nucleotide sequence: TGCGCCAGCAGCCAATCCGGGACAAACACCGGGGAGCTGTTTTTT.

This clone turned up a few times. This rearrangement joins TRBV5-6 to TRBJ2-5, with D possibly matching TRBD1 (6 bases). From germline, CDR1 is SGHDT and CDR2 YYEEEE. This CDR3 region has 14 residues. V was trimmed by 4 bases and J by 4 bases, leaving 14 bases between them. CDR3: CASSRVQGTETQYF. The CDR3 nucleotides are TGTGCCAGCAGCCGTGTACAGGGAACAGAGACCCAGTACTTC.

This clone turned up a few times. This chain joins TRBV18 and TRBJ1-1; tentative D call: TRBD1 (6 bases). The CDR3 has 17 residues. Germline values: CDR1 KGHSH, CDR2 LQKENI. Deletions cut 1 base from V and 4 bases from J, with 19 bases between. CDR3 bases: TGTGCCAGCTCACCACTAGATGCCGGAGGCAGGGGCACTGAAGCTTTCTTT. Protein product: CASSPLDAGGRGTEAFF. Full variable domain (rest looked up from reference TRBV18 and TRBJ1-1): NAGVMQNPRHLVRRRGQEARLRCSPMKGHSHVYWYRQLPEEGLKFMVYLQKENIIDESGMPKERFSAEFPKEGPSILRIQQVVRGDSAAYFCASSPLDAGGRGTEAFFGQGTRLTVV.

In its sample, this clone was seen a few times. The V call is TRBV15, the J call TRBJ1-4; D is unclear. Germline CDR1 is LNHNV and CDR2 is YYDKDF (reference sequence). V was shortened by 5 bases and J by 7 bases, with 17 bases between the two germline ends. This CDR3 is 15 amino acids long. This CDR3 is CATSLGGGPAEKLFF. The CDR3 nucleotides are TGTGCCACCAGCCTGGGCGGCGGGCCAGCTGAAAAACTGTTTTTT. The whole variable domain, filled in from reference TRBV15 and TRBJ1-4, reads DAMVIQNPRYQVTQFGKPVTLSCSQTLNHNVMYWYQQKSSQAPKLLFHYYDKDFNNEADTPDNFQSRRPNTSFCFLDIRSPGLGDTAMYLCATSLGGGPAEKLFFGSGTQLSVL.

This rearrangement joins TRBV28 to TRBJ1-4; 8 positions match TRBD1. V was pared by 4 bases and J by 6 bases, with 16 bases of the junction left unmatched. The germline V gene has CDR1 MDHEN and CDR2 SYDVKM. This CDR3 is built from 18 residues. DNA of the CDR3: TGTGCCAGCAGTTCCGCGACAGGGGCGACCCGGGGATATGAAAAACTGTTTTTT. Translation: CASSSATGATRGYEKLFF.

The chain employs TRBV7-2 and TRBJ2-7, with D perhaps matching TRBD1 (6 bases). The germline V and J ends were trimmed by 2 bases and 5 bases, with 10 bases remaining between them. Germline V gene lookup returns CDR1 SGHTA and CDR2 FQGNSA. CDR3 size: 13 residues. The CDR3 sequence is CASSLNRDNEQYF. In DNA, the CDR3 is TGTGCCAGCAGCTTAAACCGGGACAACGAGCAGTACTTC.

The rearrangement uses TRBV2 and TRBJ2-5; D gene ambiguous. The CDR3 is 13 residues long. Trimming stripped 8 bases from V and 1 base from J, with 11 bases between. Per the germline V gene, CDR1 is SNHLY and CDR2 is FYNNEI. The CDR3 DNA is TGTGCCAGCGCTAAGCGCTTCCAAGAGACCCAGTACTTC. It yields the protein CASAKRFQETQYF.

The sample holds a few counts of this clone. The rearrangement links TRBV10-1 to TRBJ2-2; 9 positions match TRBD1. Losses at the gene ends were 8 bases for V and 4 bases for J; bases not matched to a gene: 5. Germline CDR1 WNHNN, CDR2 SYGVQD (reference sequence). This CDR3 is built from 14 residues. CDR3: CASSGQGVTGELFF. The DNA of the CDR3 is TGCGCCAGCTCGGGACAGGGAGTCACCGGGGAGCTGTTTTTT.

This clone showed up just a few times. The CDR3 nucleotides are TGTGCCAGTAGTAAACGTGCGGGAAGCACAGATACGCAGTATTTT. Amino acid sequence: CASSKRAGSTDTQYF. This chain uses TRBV19 with TRBJ2-3, with a tentative D call TRBD2 (6 bases). V was cut by 4 bases and J by 0 bases, with 11 bases left in between. From germline, CDR1 is LNHDA and CDR2 SQIVND (reference sequence). This CDR3 has 15 amino acids.

This chain's CDR3 is CASSYGGQGPRGYTF. The CDR3 DNA reads as TGTGCCAGCAGTTACGGGGGACAGGGTCCGCGAGGCTACACCTTC. This chain connects TRBV6-5 to TRBJ1-2; 9 bases agree with TRBD1. J was trimmed by 8 bases and V by 2 bases; bases with no gene match: 9. The CDR3 sequence is 15 residues long. Germline V gives CDR1 MNHEY, CDR2 SVGAGI.

This clone was picked up a small number of times. The chain recombines TRBV18 with TRBJ2-5, with 7 bases that match TRBD1. CDR1 and CDR2 (germline): KGHSH, LQKENI. J gave up 5 bases and V 4 bases, and 16 bases lay outside the gene matches. The CDR3 consists of 17 residues. CDR3 DNA: TGTGCCAGCTCACTATACCAGCCAACCAGGGGGAAGGAGACCCAGTACTTC. It is translated as CASSLYQPTRGKETQYF.

This clone has just a few counts. This sequence joins TRBV4-2 and TRBJ2-5; D perhaps matches TRBD2 (6 bases). Gene TRBJ2-7 matches the end of the DNA better, so the J call may be wrong. This CDR3 contains 13 residues. CDR1 is LGHNA, CDR2 YNFKEQ, per germline. The CDR3 nucleotides are TGTGCCAGCAGCCACGTAGGACTACCCGAGCAGTACTTC. This gives the protein CASSHVGLPEQYF.

This clone appeared a few times. The genes are TRBV7-2 and TRBJ2-5; D gene uncertain. Germline V gene sequence: CDR1 SGHTA, CDR2 FQGNSA. With 5 bases removed from V and 4 bases from J, the gap between germline ends came to 5 bases. CDR3 size: 11 residues. The CDR3 sequence: CASSTGETQYF. As DNA, the CDR3 is TGTGCCAGCAGCACCGGAGAGACCCAGTACTTC.

This clone has only a few counts. The V call is TRBV7-9, the J call TRBJ2-3, with D possibly being TRBD2 (6 bases). Germline V gene data show CDR1 as SEHNR and CDR2 as FQNEAQ (reference sequence). CDR3 size: 15 residues. Trimming shortened V by 6 bases and J by 1 base, and 14 bases separated the two germline ends. This CDR3 is CASSPPGLRTDTQYF. The CDR3 nucleotides read TGTGCCAGCAGTCCACCGGGACTTCGCACAGATACGCAGTATTTT.

A few counts support this clone. V usage is TRBV2 and J usage is TRBJ1-2, with TRBD1 identical over 9 bases. The CDR3 sequence is 12 residues long. The germline V gene encodes CDR1 SNHLY and CDR2 FYNNEI. The V and J ends lost 6 bases and 7 bases, in that order; junction bases with no gene match: 3. The CDR3 loop reads CASSGDRAGYTF. In DNA form, the CDR3 reads TGTGCCAGCAGCGGGGACAGGGCTGGCTACACCTTC.

A few counts support this clone. The chain recombines TRBV6-1 with TRBJ2-5; D is unresolved. V was trimmed by 7 bases and J by 7 bases, leaving 13 bases between them. Germline assignment: CDR1 MNHNS and CDR2 SASEGT. This CDR3 is 12 amino acids long. CDR3 sequence (DNA): TGTGCCAGCATAAACCCCACGGGGACCCAGTACTTC. It encodes CASINPTGTQYF.

This clone was observed a handful of times. The chain joins TRBV5-1 to TRBJ2-3, with D perhaps matching TRBD1 (6 bases). This CDR3 comprises 14 residues. CDR1 is SGHRS, CDR2 YFSETQ, per germline. Trimming took off 4 bases at V and 8 bases at J, with 17 bases between the two ends. The CDR3 protein is CASSGGSPVSTQYF. CDR3 DNA: TGCGCCAGCAGCGGGGGCTCCCCCGTTAGTACGCAGTATTTT.

This clone was observed a handful of times. The chain combines TRBV5-1 with TRBJ2-5; 15 nucleotides line up with TRBD2. This CDR3 region has 17 residues. In germline, CDR1 is SGHRS, CDR2 YFSETQ. V lost 4 bases to trimming and J lost 2 bases; unmatched junction nucleotides: 6. CDR3 in DNA: TGCGCCAGCAGCGCCAGGGGACTAGCGGGGGGACAAGAGACCCAGTACTTC. Translating gives CASSARGLAGGQETQYF. The variable domain in full, completed from reference TRBV5-1 and TRBJ2-5, reads KAGVTQTPRYLIKTRGQQVTLSCSPISGHRSVSWYQQTPGQGLQFLFEYFSETQRNKGNFPGRFSGRQFSNSRSEMNVSTLELGDSALYLCASSARGLAGGQETQYFGPGTRLLVL.

Many counts were recorded for this clone. The chain carries TRBV23-1 and TRBJ2-5, with 8 bases that match TRBD1. Being an ORF, TRBV23-1 has a function that is uncertain. This CDR3 comprises 14 residues. With V trimmed by 4 bases and J by 7 bases, 8 bases remained unmatched. CDR3 in amino acids: CASSLDRDRRTQYF. CDR3 sequence (DNA): TGCGCCAGCAGTCTGGACAGGGACCGGCGGACCCAGTACTTC.

This clone has a handful of counts. The chain carries TRBV10-3 and TRBJ1-2; TRBD1 matches at 7 bases. This CDR3 comprises 11 residues. Per germline, CDR1 ENHRY and CDR2 SYGVKD. J lost 3 bases, V lost 10 bases, and 2 bases had no gene match. The CDR3 DNA follows: TGTGCCACCGGGACAGACTATGGCTACACCTTC. Translating it yields CATGTDYGYTF.

This clone appeared a few times. The V and J genes are TRBV18 and TRBJ2-3; TRBD1 matches 7 bases. The CDR3 runs 16 residues. V lost 5 bases to trimming and J lost 4 bases; unmatched junction nucleotides: 12. Germline CDR1 and CDR2: KGHSH and LQKENI. For the CDR3, the DNA is TGTGCCAGCTCATCGGGACAGTCTCATGGGGCAGATACGCAGTATTTT. It is translated as CASSSGQSHGADTQYF.

In its sample, this clone was seen a few times. The CDR3 loop reads CAWSVGRVDEQYF. CDR3 coding DNA: TGTGCCTGGAGTGTAGGCAGGGTTGACGAGCAGTACTTC. The chain uses TRBV30 and TRBJ2-7, with D possibly matching TRBD1 (5 bases). CDR3 size: 13 residues. V gave up 0 bases and J gave up 5 bases, with 11 bases separating them. CDR1 and CDR2 from the germline V gene are GTSNPN and SVGIG (reference sequence).